This entry is about one TCR beta chain. Its antigen remains unidentified. Indicated time point: 2015-2016 season, 7 days after influenza vaccination. Germline assignment: CDR1 SGHVS and CDR2 FNYEAQ. CDR3 length equals 14 residues. V shed 5 bases and J 6 bases; nucleotides not matched to a gene: 7. These data belong to a study of follicular helper T cells after annual influenza vaccination. Study-wide results and caveats: Only about 9-20% of analyzed cells yielded productive TCRB sequences.

Sequencing of TCRB used Survey level resolution. This table comes from immunoSEQ multiplex PCR, and its TCRdb copy is limited to in-frame clones, with some not included. This table has around 7,000 clones, roughly four fifths appearing once. The TCR was taken from an adult who received the influenza vaccine. Specimen: CXCR5- memory CD4+ T cells sorted from blood, collected 7 days after influenza vaccination. The genes are TRBV7-6 and TRBJ2-7, with 10 positions matching TRBD1. The CDR3: CASSPRDRGGEQYF. CDR3 bases: TGTGCCAGCAGCCCTAGGGACAGGGGAGGCGAGCAGTACTTC.